This TCR beta chain was identified in a study of shared clonotypes between healthy human individuals (dated by TCRdb to 2020 to 2022). Study-level background: A couple of women and a few men aged 18 to 49 years were included in the cohort. Per donor, three plates each were used for CD4 naive and CD4 memory, two for CD8 naive, and one for CD8 memory. Blood TCR repertoires of five healthy adults were deeply sequenced to estimate repertoire size and the extent of clonotype sharing between individuals. Different laboratories and diverse techniques were used to prepare libraries and sequence TCR repertoires, to increase sequencing depth and limit assay-specific biases. Between about 0.85 and 9.5 billion PBMCs per donor were obtained by leukapheresis. The full study reports these points: Sampling was restricted to blood, and TCR repertoires in tissues likely differ from the TCR repertoires found in blood. Pairwise subsampling led to the expectation that sequencing depth would affect the degree of clonotype sharing among donors. Incomplete sequencing was indicated by rarefaction of sorted-subset datasets, despite the large sequencing depth. Sharing across several donors was observed for about 5% of naive CD4, around 3.5% of naive CD8, around 2.5% of memory CD4, and about 0.4% of memory CD8 clonotypes. Estimated clonotype richness was generally larger for naive than for memory subsets. Compared with non-shared clonotypes, the clonotypes found in all four sorted-subset donors had higher generation probabilities. The small number of donors limited the genetic and exposure-history diversity represented.

Using the deep immunoSEQ assay, multiplex PCR amplified TCR CDR3 regions from genomic DNA. Extracted genomic DNA from each cell subset was distributed evenly across all wells of several immunoSEQ 96-well plates, and each plate was treated as a replicate. For sorted subsets, each replicate PCR was loaded with 200 to 250 ng genomic DNA, equivalent to 30,000 or so T cell genomes. Purified libraries were measured with a Qubit 3.0 fluorometer, size-checked on a Bioanalyzer 2100, and measured again with the KAPA Library Quantification kit. Each immunoSEQ 96-well plate was sequenced on its own single-read 150-cycle Illumina NextSeq 550 flow cell. On the authors' methods: Because the immunoSEQ output included only junctional sequences and no quality scores, the filtering could not be the same as the filtering used for full-length reads. To assign V/J genes and CDR3, sequences were annotated using PyIR, a Python wrapper for IgBLAST v1.9, with IMGT germline references. Reads were filtered out if the reads had weak V/J assignments (E-value above 1e-6), no CDR3, stop codons, out-of-frame junctions, or ambiguous translated residues. V3J clonotypes were defined by identical inferred V gene, J gene, and CDR3 amino acid sequence. To compute the percentage overlap between repertoires, the number of shared unique clonotypes was divided by the size of the smaller repertoire. RTK rarefaction, the Chao1 estimator, and Recon v2.1 estimates of unobserved clonotypes were used to assess repertoire richness. For all TCRbeta clonotypes obtained by the gDNA method from several donors, generation probabilities were computed with OLGA. TCRdb's version of the immuneACCESS table is confined to in-frame rearrangements and falls short of the full clone set. An unresolved V gene accounts for under half of the shortfall where checked; the remainder is of unknown origin. The DNA was the basis for D and trimming; V, J and clone size are from that table. This sample lists a few million clones; approximately 96% were detected once. 0.1% to 0.15% of the sample is in the top ten clones.

Concerning this clone: The specificity of this receptor is unknown. No qualities accompany the bases; no much larger clone lies one base away. Additional DNA sequences in this sample encode the identical CDR3.

The donors were healthy, HIV-negative adults who had no recently reported acute infections or vaccinations. Only Caucasian adults living in Nashville, Tennessee, USA were represented among the donors. CD4+ T cells were enriched by magnetic negative selection; naive cells were then positively selected on CD45RA, and the negative fraction formed the memory subset. After blood collection by leukapheresis, PBMCs were isolated using Ficoll-Histopaque density gradient centrifugation and then cryopreserved in the vapor phase of liquid nitrogen. Analytical flow cytometry was used to check the purity and quantity of every magnetically sorted T cell population. Genomic DNA was isolated from each sorted fraction and quantified by UV absorbance on a Nanodrop 2000c. This clonotype was obtained from a man between 18 and 35 years old in good health. Sample: naive CD4+ T cells sorted from blood. The cell subset or site label here, explained by the study, means: CD45RA+ positively selected.

Read as DNA, the sequence is TGTGCCAGCAGCTTGGAACCGGGCCCCTACGAGCAGTACTTC. This gives the protein CASSLEPGPYEQYF. The rearrangement joined TRBV5-6 to TRBJ2-7, with the D gene too uncertain to name. Trimming at the junction amounts to 0 bases on V and 2 bases on J, and the germline ends lie 9 bases apart. The CDR3 numbers 14 residues from cysteine through phenylalanine. Kept here is only the CDR3 DNA, which spans 42 bases and is read in frame from base 1. For CDR1 and CDR2, the germline V gene lists SGHDT and YYEEEE.